This T cell receptor beta chain derives from a study of blood T cell repertoires in COVID-19. Study context: The analysed material was cDNA or gDNA that came from T cells, B-cell-depleted T cells, or PBMCs.

In the source study's methods: Reference gene primers were amplified, and this amplification served to estimate nucleated cell counts. Sequencing used immunoSEQ multiplex PCR; TCRdb keeps in-frame clones, though not all of them. The D gene and trimming were derived from the DNA, and the V and J assignments and clone size from that table. The table shows over 50,000 clones, with 80% to 90% occurring only once. The germline V gene encodes CDR1 LGHDT and CDR2 YNNKEL (reference sequence). The ends lost 6 bases at V and 8 bases at J; junction bases unmatched: 13. The CDR3 length is 16 residues. Participants came from 24 US areas, aged roughly 18 to 95 years. Cohorts were based on clinical histories the participants reported.

V is TRBV3-1 (or the pseudogene TRBV3-2) and J is TRBJ2-1; 10 bases align to TRBD2. Sequencing input: PBMCs or T cells enriched from blood (not recorded which). This TCR derives from a woman aged 40 to 50 with acute COVID-19. CDR3 sequence reads: CASSVMSGGAVDEQFF. The CDR3, as DNA: TGTGCCAGCAGTGTCATGAGCGGGGGGGCCGTTGATGAGCAGTTCTTC.